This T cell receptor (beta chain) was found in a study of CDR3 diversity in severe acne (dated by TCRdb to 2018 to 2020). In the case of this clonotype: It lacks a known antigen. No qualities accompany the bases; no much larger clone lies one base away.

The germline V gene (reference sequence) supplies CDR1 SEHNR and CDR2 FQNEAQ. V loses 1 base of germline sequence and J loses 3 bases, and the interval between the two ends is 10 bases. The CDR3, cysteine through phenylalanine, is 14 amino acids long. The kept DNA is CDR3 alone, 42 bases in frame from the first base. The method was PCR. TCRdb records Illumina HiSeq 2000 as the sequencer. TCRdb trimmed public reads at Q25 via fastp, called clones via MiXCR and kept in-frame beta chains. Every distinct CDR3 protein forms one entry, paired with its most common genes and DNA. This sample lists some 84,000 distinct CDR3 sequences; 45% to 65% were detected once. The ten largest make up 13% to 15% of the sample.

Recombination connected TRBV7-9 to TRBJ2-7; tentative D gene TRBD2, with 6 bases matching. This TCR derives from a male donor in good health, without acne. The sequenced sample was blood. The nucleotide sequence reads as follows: TGTGCCAGCAGCTTAGGCGGGGTACGCTACGAGCAGTACTTC. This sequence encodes CASSLGGVRYEQYF.